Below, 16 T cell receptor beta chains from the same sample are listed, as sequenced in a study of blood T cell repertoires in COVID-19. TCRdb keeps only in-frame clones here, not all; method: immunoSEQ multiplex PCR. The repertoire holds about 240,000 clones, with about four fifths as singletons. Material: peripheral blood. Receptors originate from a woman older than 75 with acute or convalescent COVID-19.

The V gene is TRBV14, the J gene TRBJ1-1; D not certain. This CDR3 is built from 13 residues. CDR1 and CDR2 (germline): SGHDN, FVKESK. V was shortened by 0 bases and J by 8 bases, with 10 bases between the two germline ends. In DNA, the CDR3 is TGTGCCAGCAGCCAAGAGTGGCCGAGGGAAGCTTTCTTT. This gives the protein CASSQEWPREAFF.

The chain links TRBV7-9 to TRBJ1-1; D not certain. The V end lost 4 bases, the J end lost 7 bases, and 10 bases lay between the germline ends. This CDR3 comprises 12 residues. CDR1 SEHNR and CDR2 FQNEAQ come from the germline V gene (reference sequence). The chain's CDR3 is CASSSSRGEAFF. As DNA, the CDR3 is TGTGCCAGCAGCTCCTCGAGAGGTGAAGCTTTCTTT.

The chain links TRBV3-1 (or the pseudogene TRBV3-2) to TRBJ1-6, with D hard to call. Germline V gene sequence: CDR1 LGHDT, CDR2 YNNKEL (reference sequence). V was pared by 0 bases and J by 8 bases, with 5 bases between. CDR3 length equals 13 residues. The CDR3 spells CASSQELYSPLHF. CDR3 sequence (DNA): TGTGCCAGCAGCCAAGAACTTTATTCACCCCTCCACTTT.

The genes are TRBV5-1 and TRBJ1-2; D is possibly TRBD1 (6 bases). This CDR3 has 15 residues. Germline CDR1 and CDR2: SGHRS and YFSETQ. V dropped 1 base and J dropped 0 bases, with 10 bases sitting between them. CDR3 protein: CASSLNPGANYGYTF. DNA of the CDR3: TGCGCCAGCAGCTTGAACCCAGGGGCTAACTATGGCTACACCTTC.

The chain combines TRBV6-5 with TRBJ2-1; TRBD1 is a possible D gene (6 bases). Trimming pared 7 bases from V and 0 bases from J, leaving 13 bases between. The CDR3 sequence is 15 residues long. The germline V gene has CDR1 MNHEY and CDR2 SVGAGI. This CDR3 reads CASTRGTSSYNEQFF. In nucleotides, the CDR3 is TGTGCCAGCACGAGGGGGACGAGCTCCTACAATGAGCAGTTCTTC.

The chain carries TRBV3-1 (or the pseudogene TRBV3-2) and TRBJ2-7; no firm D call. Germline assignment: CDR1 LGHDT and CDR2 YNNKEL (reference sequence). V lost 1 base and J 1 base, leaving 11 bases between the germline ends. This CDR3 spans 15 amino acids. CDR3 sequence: CASSQGHTTSYEQYF. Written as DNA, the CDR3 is TGTGCCAGCAGCCAAGGTCACACCACATCCTACGAGCAGTACTTC.

Here the CDR3 reads CASSLTGSDTGELFF. The CDR3 DNA follows: TGTGCCAGCAGTTTGACAGGGAGCGACACCGGGGAGCTGTTTTTT. J is TRBJ2-2 and V is TRBV2; 7 positions agree with TRBD1. V was pared by 5 bases and J by 3 bases, with 6 bases of the junction left unmatched. CDR1 and CDR2 from the germline V gene are SNHLY and FYNNEI. CDR3 length: 15 residues. The full variable domain, completed using reference TRBV2 and TRBJ2-2, is EPEVTQTPSHQVTQMGQEVILRCVPISNHLYFYWYRQILGQKVEFLVSFYNNEISEKSEIFDDQFSVERPDGSNFTLKIRSTKLEDSAMYFCASSLTGSDTGELFFGEGSRLTVL.

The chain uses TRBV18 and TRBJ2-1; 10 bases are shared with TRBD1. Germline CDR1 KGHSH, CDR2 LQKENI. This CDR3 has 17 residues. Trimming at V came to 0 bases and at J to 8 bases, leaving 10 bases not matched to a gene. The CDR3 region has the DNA TGTGCCAGCTCACCACCTAGGGGACAGGGGATTCGGGATGAGCAGTTCTTC. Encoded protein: CASSPPRGQGIRDEQFF.

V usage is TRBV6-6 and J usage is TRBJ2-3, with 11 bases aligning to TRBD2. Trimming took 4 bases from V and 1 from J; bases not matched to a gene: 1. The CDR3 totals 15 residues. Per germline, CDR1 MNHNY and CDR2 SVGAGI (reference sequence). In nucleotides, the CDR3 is TGTGCCAGCAGTTCGACTAGCGGGGGCACAGATACGCAGTATTTT. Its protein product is CASSSTSGGTDTQYF.

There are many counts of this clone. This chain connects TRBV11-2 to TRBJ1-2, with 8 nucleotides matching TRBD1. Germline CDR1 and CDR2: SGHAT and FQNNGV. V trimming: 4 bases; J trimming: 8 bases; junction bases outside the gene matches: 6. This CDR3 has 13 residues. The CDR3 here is CASSWSTGDGYTF. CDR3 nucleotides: TGTGCCAGCAGCTGGTCGACAGGGGACGGCTACACCTTC.

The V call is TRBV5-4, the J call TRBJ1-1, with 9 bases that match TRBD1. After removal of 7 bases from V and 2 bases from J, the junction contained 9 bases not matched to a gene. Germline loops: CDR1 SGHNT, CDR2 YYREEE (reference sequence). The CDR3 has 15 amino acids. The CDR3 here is CASLRTGEANTEAFF. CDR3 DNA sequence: TGTGCCAGCCTTCGGACAGGGGAAGCAAACACTGAAGCTTTCTTT.

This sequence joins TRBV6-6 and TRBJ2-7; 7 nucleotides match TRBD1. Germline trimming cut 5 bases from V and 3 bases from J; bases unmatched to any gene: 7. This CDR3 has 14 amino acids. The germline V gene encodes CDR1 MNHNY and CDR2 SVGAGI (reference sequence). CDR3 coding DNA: TGTGCCAGCAGTGACCCGGGACAGAGCTACGAGCAGTACTTC. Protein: CASSDPGQSYEQYF.

CDR3 residues: CASSTTSFSRETQYF. CDR3 sequence (DNA): TGTGCCAGCAGTACGACTAGTTTTTCGCGCGAGACCCAGTACTTC. This chain connects TRBV28 to TRBJ2-5; tentatively, D is TRBD2 (6 bases). The V gene lost 5 bases and the J gene lost 5 bases, with 18 bases spanning the gap. Germline CDR1 MDHEN, CDR2 SYDVKM. The CDR3 extends over 15 amino acids. Variable domain in full (rest from reference TRBV28 and TRBJ2-5): DVKVTQSSRYLVKRTGEKVFLECVQDMDHENMFWYRQDPGLGLRLIYFSYDVKMKEKGDIPEGYSVSREKKERFSLILESASTNQTSMYLCASSTTSFSRETQYFGPGTRLLVL.

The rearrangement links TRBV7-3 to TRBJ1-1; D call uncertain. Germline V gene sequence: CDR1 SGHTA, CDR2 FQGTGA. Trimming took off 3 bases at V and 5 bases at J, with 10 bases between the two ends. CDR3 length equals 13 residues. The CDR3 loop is CASSFSGETEAFF. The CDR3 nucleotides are TGTGCCAGCAGCTTCTCCGGGGAAACTGAAGCTTTCTTT.

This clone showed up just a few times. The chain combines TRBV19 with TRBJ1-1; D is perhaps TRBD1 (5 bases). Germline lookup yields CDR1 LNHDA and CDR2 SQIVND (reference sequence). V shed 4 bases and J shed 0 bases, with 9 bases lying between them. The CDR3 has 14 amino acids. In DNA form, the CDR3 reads TGTGCCAGTAGTAGACAGTACCTGAACACTGAAGCTTTCTTT. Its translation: CASSRQYLNTEAFF.

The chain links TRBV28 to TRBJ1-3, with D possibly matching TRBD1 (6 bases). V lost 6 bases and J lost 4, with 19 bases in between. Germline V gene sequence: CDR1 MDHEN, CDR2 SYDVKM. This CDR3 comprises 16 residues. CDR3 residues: CASSLFSGVSGNTIYF. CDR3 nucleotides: TGTGCCAGCAGCCTTTTTTCAGGGGTTTCCGGAAACACCATATATTTT.